This T cell receptor (beta chain) was retrieved from a study of control samples from healthy donors and cancer patients. Clones were sequenced by immunoSEQ multiplex PCR, and TCRdb holds only the in-frame ones, with some missing. The sample has about 160,000 clones, approximately 90% seen once. V was cut by 2 bases and J by 12 bases, with 10 bases left in between. This CDR3 is 11 amino acids long. Germline-derived CDR1 and CDR2 are SEHNR and FQNEAQ (reference sequence). The rearrangement uses TRBV7-9 and TRBJ1-2; D not certain. Source material: blood. This clonotype originated in a woman in her twenties or thirties in good health. The CDR3 here is CASSLLVDHTF. The CDR3 DNA follows: TGTGCCAGCAGCTTACTCGTCGACCACACCTTC.